This T cell receptor (beta chain) is drawn from a study of blood T cell repertoires in COVID-19. Profiling relied on immunoSEQ multiplex PCR, and the TCRdb table lists in-frame clones only, not all of them. The sample includes 200,000 to 250,000 clones, 70% to 90% of them seen just once. This CDR3 contains 14 residues. The germline CDR1 and CDR2 sequences are LGHDT and YNNKEL (reference sequence). Unmatched junction bases numbered 2, after V lost 4 bases and J lost 2 bases. This clone appeared a single time. The sequencing input was peripheral blood. The chain has TRBV3-1 (or the pseudogene TRBV3-2) and TRBJ1-2, with TRBD1 matching over 9 bases. The sequence was collected from a woman between 25 and 40 years old who had recovered from COVID-19. The CDR3 DNA is TGTGCCAGCAGCCGTGGACAGGGGAACTATGGCTACACCTTC. Translating it yields CASSRGQGNYGYTF.